The 26 T cell receptor beta chains below come from one sample, sequenced in a study of T cells after yellow fever vaccination. TCRdb redid the calling of the 5' RACE reads with MiXCR, one entry per CDR3 protein. Of about 13,000 distinct CDR3 sequences detected, 4.5% to 6% appear once; the ten largest clones hold about half. Specimen: PBMCs, either bulk or a sorted T-cell subset (CD4+, CD8+, memory, or dextramer-sorted; not recorded which), collected 45 days after the yellow fever booster vaccination. The receptors were sampled from a man aged 30-40 years who received the YFV17D yellow fever vaccine.

This clonotype appeared many times. The chain joins TRBV6-5 to TRBJ2-1; D perhaps matches TRBD2 (7 bases). There are 15 residues in the CDR3. Germline V gives CDR1 MNHEY, CDR2 SVGAGI. The V and J ends lost 7 bases and 6 bases respectively, with 19 bases between them. The CDR3 here is CASTAPEGGGNEQFF. CDR3 DNA sequence: TGTGCCAGCACCGCCCCGGAGGGGGGGGGCAATGAGCAGTTCTTC.

This clonotype was detected ten times or more. J is TRBJ2-5 and V is TRBV7-9; D call uncertain. Germline CDR1 and CDR2: SEHNR and FQNEAQ (reference sequence). V was clipped by 6 bases and J by 2 bases, with 10 bases between them. The CDR3 runs 13 residues. Here the CDR3 DNA reads TGTGCCAGCAGAAGTAGGGAACAAGAGACCCAGTACTTC. Its translation: CASRSREQETQYF.

The chain has TRBV7-7 and TRBJ2-5; D gene ambiguous. The CDR3 length is 13 residues. V lost 3 bases and J lost 1, with 6 bases in between. Germline V gene sequence: CDR1 SSHAT, CDR2 FNYEAQ (reference sequence). CDR3: CASSFNSQETQYF. CDR3 sequence (DNA): TGTGCCAGCAGCTTTAACTCCCAAGAGACCCAGTACTTC. Full variable domain (rest looked up from reference TRBV7-7 and TRBJ2-5): GAGVSQSPRYKVTKRGQDVTLRCDPISSHATLYWYQQALGQGPEFLTYFNYEAQPDKSGLPSDRFSAERPEGSISTLTIQRTEQRDSAMYRCASSFNSQETQYFGPGTRLLVL.

Ten or more counts support this clonotype. This chain joins TRBV6-5 and TRBJ2-5; 7 bases line up with TRBD1. CDR3 length: 14 residues. CDR1 is MNHEY and CDR2 is SVGAGI in the germline V gene. The junction had 4 bases not matched to a gene; V was cut back by 5 bases and J by 1 base. CDR3: CASSPGQVQETQYF. The CDR3 region has the DNA TGTGCCAGCAGTCCCGGACAGGTCCAAGAGACCCAGTACTTC.

This clonotype has a count of ten or more. This chain uses TRBV7-9 with TRBJ2-1, with 16 bases fitting TRBD2. The trim removed 5 bases at V and 3 bases at J, leaving 7 bases unmatched. Germline V gives CDR1 SEHNR, CDR2 FQNEAQ (reference sequence). The CDR3 runs 18 residues. CDR3 bases: TGTGCCAGCAGCCCGGGACTAGCGGGAGGGAAAGGCTACAATGAGCAGTTCTTC. Translation gives CASSPGLAGGKGYNEQFF.

This clonotype was observed many times. This chain links TRBV24-1 with TRBJ2-1, with TRBD2 matching over 7 bases. Looked up from germline, CDR1 is KGHDR and CDR2 is SFDVKD. This CDR3 is built from 16 residues. V lost 7 bases, J lost 8 bases, and 16 bases stayed unmatched. This CDR3 is CATRGPSGAPEDEQFF. CDR3 sequence (DNA): TGTGCCACCAGAGGTCCCAGCGGGGCGCCAGAAGATGAGCAGTTCTTC.

This clonotype was observed many times. The chain carries TRBV13 and TRBJ2-5, with D possibly TRBD2 on 6 matching bases. The germline CDR1 and CDR2 sequences are PRHDT and FYEKMQ (reference sequence). This CDR3 spans 13 amino acids. Trimming removed 5 bases from V and 5 bases from J, with 12 bases in between. CDR3 sequence: CASSLRLGETQYF. CDR3 sequence (DNA): TGTGCCAGCAGCCTGCGACTAGGGGAGACCCAGTACTTC.

This clonotype was counted at least ten times. V is TRBV7-9 and J is TRBJ1-2, with D tentatively TRBD1 (5 bases). This CDR3 spans 15 amino acids. The germline gives CDR1 SEHNR, CDR2 FQNEAQ (reference sequence). V gave up 8 bases and J gave up 6 bases, with 22 bases separating them. The CDR3 loop reads CASHLGDGGLNGYTF. The CDR3 bases are TGTGCCAGCCACCTCGGGGACGGTGGCTTGAATGGCTACACCTTC.

This chain joins TRBV10-3 and TRBJ1-1; D remains unclear. Germline loops: CDR1 ENHRY, CDR2 SYGVKD. V was trimmed by 9 bases and J by 1 base, leaving 15 bases between them. This CDR3 contains 14 residues. The DNA of the CDR3 is TGTGCCATGGGCCCCGGGCCCGGGAACACTGAAGCTTTCTTT. This sequence encodes CAMGPGPGNTEAFF.

This clonotype was seen many times. CDR3 DNA sequence: TGTGCCAGCAGTTTATCGAGGTATGGGGTCAATGAGCAGTTCTTC. Amino acids: CASSLSRYGVNEQFF. This chain connects TRBV27 to TRBJ2-1; no firm D call. The CDR3 totals 15 residues. V lost 0 bases, J lost 6 bases, and 12 bases lay in between. Germline CDR1 MNHEY, CDR2 SMNVEV (reference sequence).

This clonotype was counted ten times or more. The V and J genes are TRBV28 and TRBJ2-3; perhaps TRBD1 as D (6 bases). V was pared by 6 bases and J by 4 bases, with 8 bases between. The CDR3 runs 12 residues. Looked up from germline, CDR1 is MDHEN and CDR2 is SYDVKM. CDR3 amino acids: CASRQGSDTQYF. For the CDR3, the DNA is TGTGCCAGCAGGCAGGGGTCAGATACGCAGTATTTT.

The table lists this clonotype with many counts. The V call is TRBV6-5, the J call TRBJ2-3; D remains ambiguous. This CDR3 has 15 residues. V was clipped by 0 bases and J by 2 bases, with 9 bases between them. In germline, CDR1 is MNHEY, CDR2 SVGAGI. The DNA of the CDR3 is TGTGCCAGCAGTTACTCGATTGGAGCCACAGATACGCAGTATTTT. Translated: CASSYSIGATDTQYF.

This clonotype has ten or more counts. The V and J genes are TRBV19 and TRBJ2-1; 9 positions agree with TRBD1. The CDR3 is 12 amino acids. CDR1 and CDR2 (germline): LNHDA, SQIVND (reference sequence). V was pared by 4 bases and J by 14 bases, with 6 bases of the junction left unmatched. CDR3 residues: CASSTRTGVKFF. The DNA for the CDR3 is TGTGCCAGTAGTACCCGGACAGGGGTAAAGTTCTTC.

This clonotype occurred many times. The rearrangement uses TRBV12-3 or TRBV12-4 and TRBJ1-3; a possible D gene is TRBD1 (5 bases). V dropped 11 bases and J dropped 2 bases, with 13 bases sitting between them. The CDR3 totals 13 residues. The CDR3 sequence: CALGPSPGNTIYF. As DNA, the CDR3 is TGTGCCCTGGGGCCCTCCCCTGGAAACACCATATATTTT.

At least ten counts were recorded for this clonotype. The chain combines TRBV7-2 with TRBJ2-3, with unresolved D. Per germline, CDR1 SGHTA and CDR2 FQGNSA. Trimming stripped 3 bases from V and 7 bases from J, with 5 bases between. This CDR3 is 11 amino acids long. CDR3 sequence reads: CASSLPHTQYF. CDR3 in DNA: TGTGCCAGCAGCTTGCCACATACGCAGTATTTT.

This clonotype was found many times. This chain connects TRBV25-1 to TRBJ2-1; 13 bases line up with TRBD2. Trimming at V came to 8 bases and at J to 6 bases, leaving 10 bases not matched to a gene. This CDR3 is built from 16 residues. Germline assignment: CDR1 MGHDK and CDR2 SYGVNS. CDR3 DNA: TGTGCCAGCGAGCAATCGGGACTAGCGGGAATCAATGAGCAGTTCTTC. Residues: CASEQSGLAGINEQFF. Using reference TRBV25-1 and TRBJ2-1 for the parts outside the CDR3, the full variable domain is EADIYQTPRYLVIGTGKKITLECSQTMGHDKMYWYQQDPGMELHLIHYSYGVNSTEKGDLSSESTVSRIRTEHFPLTLESARPSHTSQYLCASEQSGLAGINEQFFGPGTRLTVL.

This clonotype was picked up many times. The chain joins TRBV18 to TRBJ2-2; D remains unclear. The V end lost 2 bases, the J end lost 5 bases, and 3 bases lay between the germline ends. This CDR3 is 12 amino acids long. Germline-derived CDR1 and CDR2 are KGHSH and LQKENI. CDR3 region: CASSPRTGELFF. The CDR3 region has the DNA TGTGCCAGCTCACCAAGAACCGGGGAGCTGTTTTTT.

In its sample, this clonotype was seen a few times. CDR3 region: CASTPLASGAQEQYF. Written as DNA, the CDR3 is TGTGCCAGCACCCCATTGGCTAGCGGGGCTCAGGAGCAGTACTTC. V usage is TRBV3-1 and J usage is TRBJ2-7; 9 bases fit TRBD2. Germline V gives CDR1 LGHDT, CDR2 YNNKEL (reference sequence). The length of the CDR3 is 15 residues. The junction had 14 bases not matched to a gene; V was cut back by 7 bases and J by 7 bases.

This clonotype has at least ten counts. V usage is TRBV6-5 and J usage is TRBJ2-1; 8 positions match TRBD1. The CDR3 consists of 14 residues. Germline CDR1 and CDR2: MNHEY and SVGAGI. V was clipped by 5 bases and J by 5 bases; unmatched bases: 5. The CDR3 spells CASSPGQANNEQFF. In nucleotides, the CDR3 is TGTGCCAGCAGTCCGGGACAGGCAAACAATGAGCAGTTCTTC.

This clonotype was counted at least ten times. The J gene is TRBJ2-7, the V gene TRBV7-2; 11 positions match TRBD2. The CDR3 loop spans 15 amino acids. CDR1 SGHTA and CDR2 FQGNSA come from the germline V gene. The V gene end was trimmed by 5 bases and the J gene end by 4 bases; junction bases not matched to a gene: 7. The CDR3 nucleotides read TGTGCCAGCAGCCCGATGACTAGCGGGACTTACGAGCAGTACTTC. Its protein is CASSPMTSGTYEQYF.

This clonotype was recorded many times. The chain uses TRBV27 and TRBJ2-2; TRBD2 aligns across 7 bases. In germline, CDR1 is MNHEY, CDR2 SMNVEV (reference sequence). The V and J ends lost 8 bases and 2 bases, in that order; junction bases with no gene match: 8. The CDR3 is made up of 15 amino acids. CDR3 sequence reads: CASSTGTTNTGELFF. The CDR3 nucleotides read TGTGCCAGCTCCACCGGGACTACTAACACCGGGGAGCTGTTTTTT.

The chain carries TRBV27 and TRBJ2-1, with no clear D. Trimming removed 11 bases at V and 6 bases at J, with 14 bases between. Germline V gene sequence: CDR1 MNHEY, CDR2 SMNVEV (reference sequence). CDR3 size: 12 residues. The CDR3, as DNA: TGTGCCGTAAAAGATGACGCCAATGAGCAGTTCTTC. As protein: CAVKDDANEQFF.

This clonotype occurred many times. The chain links TRBV7-9 to TRBJ2-7; D call uncertain. Per the germline V gene, CDR1 is SEHNR and CDR2 is FQNEAQ (reference sequence). The CDR3 consists of 15 residues. Deletions cut 5 bases from V and 1 base from J, with 15 bases between. This CDR3 is CASSPTGLESYEQYF. CDR3 sequence (DNA): TGTGCCAGCAGCCCTACTGGATTAGAGTCCTACGAGCAGTACTTC.

This clonotype was counted at least ten times. CDR3 bases: TGTGCCAGCAGCTTAGAAGCGGGAGTAACAGATACGCAGTATTTT. It is translated as CASSLEAGVTDTQYF. The chain uses TRBV11-3 and TRBJ2-3, with TRBD2 matching over 8 bases. The CDR3 is 15 amino acids. Looked up from germline, CDR1 is SGHNT and CDR2 is YENEEA. Unmatched junction bases numbered 2, after V lost 0 bases and J lost 3 bases.

In this sample, this clonotype turned up many times. V and J are TRBV4-3 and TRBJ2-1; D is unresolved. CDR1 is LGHNA, CDR2 YSLEER, per germline. V lost 3 bases and J lost 4, with 19 bases in between. This CDR3 has 17 residues. As DNA, the CDR3 is TGCGCCAGCAGCCAGACGCTCGCCGACGGAAAATACAATGAGCAGTTCTTC. This translates into CASSQTLADGKYNEQFF.

This clonotype was picked up many times. This rearrangement joins TRBV7-2 to TRBJ2-7; D possibly corresponds to TRBD1 (6 bases). CDR3 length: 19 amino acids. Germline V gene data show CDR1 as SGHTA and CDR2 as FQGNSA. V shed 3 bases and J shed 2 bases, with 26 bases lying between them. The CDR3 DNA follows: TGTGCCAGCAGCTTCACCCCAGTCCCCGGGACACGTTGGGCCTACGAGCAGTACTTC. It yields the protein CASSFTPVPGTRWAYEQYF.